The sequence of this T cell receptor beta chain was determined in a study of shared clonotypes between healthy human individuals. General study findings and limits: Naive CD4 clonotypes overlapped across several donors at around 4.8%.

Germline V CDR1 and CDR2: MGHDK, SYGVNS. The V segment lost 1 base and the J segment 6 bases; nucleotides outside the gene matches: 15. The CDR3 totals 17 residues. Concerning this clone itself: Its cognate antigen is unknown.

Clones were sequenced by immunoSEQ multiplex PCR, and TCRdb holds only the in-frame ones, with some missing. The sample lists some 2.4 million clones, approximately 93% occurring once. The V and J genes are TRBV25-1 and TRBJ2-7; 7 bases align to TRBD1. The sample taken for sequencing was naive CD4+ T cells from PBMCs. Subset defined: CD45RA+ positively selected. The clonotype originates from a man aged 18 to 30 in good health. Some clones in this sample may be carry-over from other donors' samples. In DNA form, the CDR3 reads TGTGCCAGCAGTGAATCACCGTTCCAAGGGGGCCCGAGCGAGCAGTACTTC. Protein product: CASSESPFQGGPSEQYF.